The sequence of this T cell receptor (beta chain) was determined in a study of response to subunit inactivated influenza vaccine. A single record per CDR3 protein comes from TCRdb applying MiXCR to the RT-PCR reads. The top ten hold about a tenth of the sample, which has 280,000 or so distinct CDR3 sequences, roughly 22% seen once. Trimming took 0 bases from V and 4 from J, leaving 10 bases between them. Germline CDR1 SGHDT, CDR2 YYEEEE. CDR3 size: 14 residues. This clonotype was obtained from a man between 50 and 75 years old who received an inactivated influenza vaccine. The sample was PBMCs from blood, taken less than 22 months after vaccination. The chain links TRBV5-6 to TRBJ1-2, with a tentative D call TRBD1 (5 bases). CDR3 residues: CASSLEWGGYGYTF. The CDR3 DNA sequence: TGTGCCAGCAGCTTGGAGTGGGGGGGCTATGGCTACACCTTC. The variable domain in full, completed from reference TRBV5-6 and TRBJ1-2, reads DAGVTQSPTHLIKTRGQQVTLRCSPKSGHDTVSWYQQALGQGPQFIFQYYEEEERQRGNFPDRFSGHQFPNYSSELNVNALLLGDSALYLCASSLEWGGYGYTFGSGTRLTVV.